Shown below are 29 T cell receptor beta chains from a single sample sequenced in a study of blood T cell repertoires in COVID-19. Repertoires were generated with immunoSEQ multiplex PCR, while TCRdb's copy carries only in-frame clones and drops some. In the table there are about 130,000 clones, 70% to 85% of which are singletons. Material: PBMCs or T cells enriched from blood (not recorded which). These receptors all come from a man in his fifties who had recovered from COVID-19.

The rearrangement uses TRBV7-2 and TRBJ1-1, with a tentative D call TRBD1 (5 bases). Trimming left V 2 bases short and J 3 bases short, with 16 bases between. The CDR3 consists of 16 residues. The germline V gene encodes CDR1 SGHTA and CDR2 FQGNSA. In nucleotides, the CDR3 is TGTGCCAGCAGCTTATTTTCAGGCAGGGCGCACACTGAAGCTTTCTTT. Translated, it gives CASSLFSGRAHTEAFF.

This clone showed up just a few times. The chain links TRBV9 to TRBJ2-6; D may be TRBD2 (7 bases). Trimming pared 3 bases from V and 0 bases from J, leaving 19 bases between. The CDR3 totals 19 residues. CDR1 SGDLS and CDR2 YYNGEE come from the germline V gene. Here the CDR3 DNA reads TGTGCCAGCAGCGCCCCCGTTGGCGGGGGCCACTCTGGGGCCAACGTCCTGACTTTC. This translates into CASSAPVGGGHSGANVLTF. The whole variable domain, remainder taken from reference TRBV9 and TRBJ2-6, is DSGVTQTPKHLITATGQRVTLRCSPRSGDLSVYWYQQSLDQGLQFLIQYYNGEERAKGNILERFSAQQFPDLHSELNLSSLELGDSALYFCASSAPVGGGHSGANVLTFGAGSRLTVL.

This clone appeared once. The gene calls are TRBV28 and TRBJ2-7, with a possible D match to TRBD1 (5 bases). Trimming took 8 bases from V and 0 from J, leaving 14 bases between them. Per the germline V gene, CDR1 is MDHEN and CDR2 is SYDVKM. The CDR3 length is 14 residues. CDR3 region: CASRDSLSSYEQYF. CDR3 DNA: TGTGCCAGCCGCGACAGCCTAAGCTCCTACGAGCAGTACTTC. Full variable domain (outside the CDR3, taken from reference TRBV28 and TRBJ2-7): DVKVTQSSRYLVKRTGEKVFLECVQDMDHENMFWYRQDPGLGLRLIYFSYDVKMKEKGDIPEGYSVSREKKERFSLILESASTNQTSMYLCASRDSLSSYEQYFGPGTRLTVT.

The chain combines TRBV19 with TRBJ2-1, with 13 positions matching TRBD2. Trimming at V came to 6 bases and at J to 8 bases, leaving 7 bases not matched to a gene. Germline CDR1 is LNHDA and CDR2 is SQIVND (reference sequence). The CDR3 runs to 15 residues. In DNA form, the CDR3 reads TGTGCCAGTAGAAGGACTAGCGGGGGCTGGGATGAGCAGTTCTTC. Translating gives CASRRTSGGWDEQFF.

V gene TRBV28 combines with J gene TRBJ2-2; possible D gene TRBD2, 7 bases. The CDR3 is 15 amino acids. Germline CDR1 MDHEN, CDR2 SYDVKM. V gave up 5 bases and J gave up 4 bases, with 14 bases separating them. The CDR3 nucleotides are TGTGCCAGCAGTCTAGTGGGGGGGCCCACCGGGGAGCTGTTTTTT. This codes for CASSLVGGPTGELFF. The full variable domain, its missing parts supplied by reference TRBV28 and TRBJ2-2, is DVKVTQSSRYLVKRTGEKVFLECVQDMDHENMFWYRQDPGLGLRLIYFSYDVKMKEKGDIPEGYSVSREKKERFSLILESASTNQTSMYLCASSLVGGPTGELFFGEGSRLTVL.

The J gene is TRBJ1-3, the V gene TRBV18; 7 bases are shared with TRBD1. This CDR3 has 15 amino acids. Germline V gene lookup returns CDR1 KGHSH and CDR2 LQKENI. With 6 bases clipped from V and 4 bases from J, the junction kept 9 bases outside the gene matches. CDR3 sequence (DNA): TGTGCCAGCTCCCAATCAGGGGGTTCCGGAAACACCATATATTTT. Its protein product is CASSQSGGSGNTIYF.

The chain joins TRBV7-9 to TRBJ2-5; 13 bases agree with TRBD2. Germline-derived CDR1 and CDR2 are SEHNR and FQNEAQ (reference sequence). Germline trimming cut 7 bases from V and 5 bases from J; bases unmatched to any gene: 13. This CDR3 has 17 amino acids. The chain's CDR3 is CASTPITSGGAMETQYF. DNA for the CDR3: TGTGCCAGCACCCCGATTACTAGCGGGGGGGCAATGGAGACCCAGTACTTC.

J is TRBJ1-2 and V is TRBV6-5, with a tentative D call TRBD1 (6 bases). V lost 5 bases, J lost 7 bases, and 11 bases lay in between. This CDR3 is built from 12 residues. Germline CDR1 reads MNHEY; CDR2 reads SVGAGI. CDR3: CASSIGQSGYTF. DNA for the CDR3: TGTGCCAGCAGTATCGGACAGAGTGGCTACACCTTC.

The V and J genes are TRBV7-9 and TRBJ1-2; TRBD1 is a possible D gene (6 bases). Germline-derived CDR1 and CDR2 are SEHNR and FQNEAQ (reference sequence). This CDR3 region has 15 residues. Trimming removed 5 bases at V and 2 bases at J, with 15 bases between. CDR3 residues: CASSGRRTVNYGYTF. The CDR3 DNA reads TGTGCCAGCAGCGGGCGCCGGACAGTAAACTATGGCTACACCTTC.

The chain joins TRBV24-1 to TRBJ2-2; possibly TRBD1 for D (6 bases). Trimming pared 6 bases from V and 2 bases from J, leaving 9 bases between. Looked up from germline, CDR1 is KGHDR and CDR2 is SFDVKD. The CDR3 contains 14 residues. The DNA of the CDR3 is TGTGCCACCAGTCAGGACAGCAACACCGGGGAGCTGTTTTTT. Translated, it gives CATSQDSNTGELFF.

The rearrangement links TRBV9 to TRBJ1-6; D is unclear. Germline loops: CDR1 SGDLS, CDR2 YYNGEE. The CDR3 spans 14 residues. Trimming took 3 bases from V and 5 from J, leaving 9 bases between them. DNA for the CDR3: TGTGCCAGCAGCGCCGCGGGAAATAATTCACCCCTCCACTTT. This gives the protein CASSAAGNNSPLHF.

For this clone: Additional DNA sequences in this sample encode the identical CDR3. The CDR3 DNA is TGTGCCAGCAGTCCCGGACAGGGCGGTGGCTATGGCTACACCTTC. It specifies CASSPGQGGGYGYTF. The chain links TRBV6-4 to TRBJ1-2; 8 nucleotides match TRBD1. Looked up from germline, CDR1 is MRHNA and CDR2 is SNTAGT. The CDR3 contains 15 residues. Trimming at V came to 5 bases and at J to 4 bases, leaving 9 bases not matched to a gene.

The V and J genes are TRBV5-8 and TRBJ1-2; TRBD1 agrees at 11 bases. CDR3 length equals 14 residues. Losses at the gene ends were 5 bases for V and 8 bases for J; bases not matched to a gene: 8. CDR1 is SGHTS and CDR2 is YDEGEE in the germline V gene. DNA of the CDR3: TGTGCCAGCAGTGGCGGGACAGGGGGTCGGGGCTACACCTTC. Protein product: CASSGGTGGRGYTF.

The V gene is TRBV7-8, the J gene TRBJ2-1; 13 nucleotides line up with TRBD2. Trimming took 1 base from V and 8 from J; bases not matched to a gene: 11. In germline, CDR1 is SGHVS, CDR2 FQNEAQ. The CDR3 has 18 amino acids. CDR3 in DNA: TGTGCCAGCAGCTTAGGGTGGACTAGCGGGGGCATCAGGGATGAGCAGTTCTTC. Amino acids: CASSLGWTSGGIRDEQFF.

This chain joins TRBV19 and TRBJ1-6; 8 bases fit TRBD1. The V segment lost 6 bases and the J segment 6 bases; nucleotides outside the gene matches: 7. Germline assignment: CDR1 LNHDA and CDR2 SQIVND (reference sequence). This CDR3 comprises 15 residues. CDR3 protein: CASRVQGALNSPLHF. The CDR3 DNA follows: TGTGCCAGTAGGGTGCAGGGGGCGCTTAATTCACCCCTCCACTTT.

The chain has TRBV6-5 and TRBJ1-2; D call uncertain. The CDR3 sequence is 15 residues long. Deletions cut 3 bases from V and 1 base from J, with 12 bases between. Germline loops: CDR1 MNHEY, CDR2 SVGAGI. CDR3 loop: CASSYSPGSNYGYTF. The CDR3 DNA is TGTGCCAGCAGTTATAGCCCCGGGAGTAACTATGGCTACACCTTC.

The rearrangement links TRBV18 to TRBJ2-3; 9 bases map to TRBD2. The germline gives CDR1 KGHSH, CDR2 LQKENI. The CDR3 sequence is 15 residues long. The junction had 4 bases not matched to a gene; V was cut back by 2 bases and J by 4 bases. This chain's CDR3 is CASSPSSGAADTQYF. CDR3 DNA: TGTGCCAGCTCACCATCTAGCGGGGCGGCAGATACGCAGTATTTT.

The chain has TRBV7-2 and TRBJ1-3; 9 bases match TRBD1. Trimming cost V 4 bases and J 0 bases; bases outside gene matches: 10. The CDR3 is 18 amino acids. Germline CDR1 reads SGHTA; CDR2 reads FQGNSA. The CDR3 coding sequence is TGTGCCAGCAGCTCAGCGGGACAGGGTTTACACTCTGGAAACACCATATATTTT. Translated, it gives CASSSAGQGLHSGNTIYF.

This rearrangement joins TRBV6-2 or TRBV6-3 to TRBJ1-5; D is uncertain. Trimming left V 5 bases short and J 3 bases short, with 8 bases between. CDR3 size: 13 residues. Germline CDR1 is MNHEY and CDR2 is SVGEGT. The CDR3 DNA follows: TGTGCCAGCAGTGGACGGGACAATCAGCCCCAGCATTTT. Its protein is CASSGRDNQPQHF.

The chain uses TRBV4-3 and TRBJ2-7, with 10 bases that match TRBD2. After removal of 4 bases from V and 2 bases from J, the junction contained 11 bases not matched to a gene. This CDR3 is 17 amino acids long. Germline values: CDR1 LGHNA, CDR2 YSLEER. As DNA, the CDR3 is TGCGCCAGCAGCCCTGCGCATCAGCGGGGGGGTACCTACGAGCAGTACTTC. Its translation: CASSPAHQRGGTYEQYF.

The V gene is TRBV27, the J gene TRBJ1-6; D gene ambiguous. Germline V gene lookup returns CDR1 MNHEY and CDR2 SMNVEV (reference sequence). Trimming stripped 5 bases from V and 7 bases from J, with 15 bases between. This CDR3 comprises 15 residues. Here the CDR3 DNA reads TGTGCCAGCAGTCCCAGTCCCCCGGGGAATTCACCCCTCCACTTT. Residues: CASSPSPPGNSPLHF.

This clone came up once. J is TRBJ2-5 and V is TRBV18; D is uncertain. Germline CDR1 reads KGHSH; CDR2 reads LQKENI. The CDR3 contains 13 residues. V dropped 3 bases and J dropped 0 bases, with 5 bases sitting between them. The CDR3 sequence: CASSPIDQETQYF. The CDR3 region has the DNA TGTGCCAGCTCACCGATAGACCAAGAGACCCAGTACTTC.

CDR3 DNA sequence: TGTGCCAGAGGCGGGGGGCGCGAGACCCAGTACTTC. Translated, it gives CARGGGRETQYF. The chain combines TRBV6-4 with TRBJ2-5; 8 nucleotides align to TRBD2. Germline V gene sequence: CDR1 MRHNA, CDR2 SNTAGT. Trimming cost V 9 bases and J 5 bases; bases outside gene matches: 5. The CDR3 contains 12 residues.

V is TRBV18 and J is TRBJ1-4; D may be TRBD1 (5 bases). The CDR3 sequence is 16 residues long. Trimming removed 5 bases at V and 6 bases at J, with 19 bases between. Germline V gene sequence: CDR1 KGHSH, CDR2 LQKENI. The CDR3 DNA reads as TGTGCCAGCTCATCCCGACAGACTTTCATGGATGAAAAACTGTTTTTT. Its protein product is CASSSRQTFMDEKLFF.

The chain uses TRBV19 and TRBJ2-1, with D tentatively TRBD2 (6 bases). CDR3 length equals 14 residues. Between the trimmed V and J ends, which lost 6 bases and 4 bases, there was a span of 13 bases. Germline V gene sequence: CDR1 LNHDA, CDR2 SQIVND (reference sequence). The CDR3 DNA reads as TGTGCCAGTAGAGTATTTAGCGGATACAATGAGCAGTTCTTC. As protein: CASRVFSGYNEQFF.

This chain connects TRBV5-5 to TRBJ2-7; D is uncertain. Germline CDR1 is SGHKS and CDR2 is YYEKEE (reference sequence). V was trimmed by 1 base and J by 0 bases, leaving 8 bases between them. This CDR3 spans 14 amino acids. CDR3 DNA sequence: TGTGCCAGCAGCTTGAGAGAGATCTCCTACGAGCAGTACTTC. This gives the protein CASSLREISYEQYF.

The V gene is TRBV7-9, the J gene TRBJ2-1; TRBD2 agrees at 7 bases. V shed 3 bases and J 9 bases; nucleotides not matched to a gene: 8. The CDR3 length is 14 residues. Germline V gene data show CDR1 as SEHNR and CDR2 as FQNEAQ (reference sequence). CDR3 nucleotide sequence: TGTGCCAGCAGCTTCGGACTAGGAGTGACTGAGCAGTTCTTC. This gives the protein CASSFGLGVTEQFF.

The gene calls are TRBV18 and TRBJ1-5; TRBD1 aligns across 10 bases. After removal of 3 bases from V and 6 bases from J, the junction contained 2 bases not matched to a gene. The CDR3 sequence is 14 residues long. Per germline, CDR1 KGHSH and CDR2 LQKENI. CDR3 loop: CASSPDRGVQPQHF. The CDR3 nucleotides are TGTGCCAGCTCACCGGACAGGGGGGTTCAGCCCCAGCATTTT. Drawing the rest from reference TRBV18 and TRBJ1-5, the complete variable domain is NAGVMQNPRHLVRRRGQEARLRCSPMKGHSHVYWYRQLPEEGLKFMVYLQKENIIDESGMPKERFSAEFPKEGPSILRIQQVVRGDSAAYFCASSPDRGVQPQHFGDGTRLSIL.

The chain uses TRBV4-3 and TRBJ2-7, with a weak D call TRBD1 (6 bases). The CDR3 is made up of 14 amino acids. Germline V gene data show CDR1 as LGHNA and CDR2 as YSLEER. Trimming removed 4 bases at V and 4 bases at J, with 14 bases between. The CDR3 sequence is CASSRQQGDYEQYF. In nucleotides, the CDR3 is TGCGCCAGCAGCCGACAACAGGGCGATTACGAGCAGTACTTC.